These 2 T cell receptor beta chains were sequenced from one sample in a study of blood T cell repertoires in COVID-19 (TCRdb year 2020). Library preparation used the immunoSEQ multiplex PCR assay. TCRdb re-hosts the immuneACCESS table, in-frame sequences only. Its copies lack some clones; in the studies checked, an unresolved V gene accounts for under half of them, and the cause for the rest is not known. Across this sample there are some 100,000 clones, with about 81% seen only once. Together, the top ten hold approximately 13% of the sample. The source material was peripheral blood. The receptors originated from a human donor in a cohort sampled during active COVID-19.

The chain uses TRBV6-2 or TRBV6-3 and TRBJ1-3; D ambiguous. The CDR3 is made up of 11 amino acids. Looked up from germline, CDR1 is MNHEY and CDR2 is SVGEGT. V was shortened by 5 bases and J by 8 bases, with 7 bases between the two germline ends. The CDR3 is CASSRDHTIYF. The DNA of the CDR3 is TGTGCCAGCAGTCGCGATCACACCATATATTTT.

The rearrangement joins TRBV7-2 to TRBJ2-2, with 8 bases identical to TRBD2. CDR3 length: 16 amino acids. Germline assignment: CDR1 SGHTA and CDR2 FQGNSA. V lost 0 bases, J lost 5 bases, and 5 bases stayed unmatched. CDR3 residues: CASSLARRGVTGELFF. CDR3 coding DNA: TGTGCCAGCAGCTTAGCGCGGCGGGGGGTAACCGGGGAGCTGTTTTTT.